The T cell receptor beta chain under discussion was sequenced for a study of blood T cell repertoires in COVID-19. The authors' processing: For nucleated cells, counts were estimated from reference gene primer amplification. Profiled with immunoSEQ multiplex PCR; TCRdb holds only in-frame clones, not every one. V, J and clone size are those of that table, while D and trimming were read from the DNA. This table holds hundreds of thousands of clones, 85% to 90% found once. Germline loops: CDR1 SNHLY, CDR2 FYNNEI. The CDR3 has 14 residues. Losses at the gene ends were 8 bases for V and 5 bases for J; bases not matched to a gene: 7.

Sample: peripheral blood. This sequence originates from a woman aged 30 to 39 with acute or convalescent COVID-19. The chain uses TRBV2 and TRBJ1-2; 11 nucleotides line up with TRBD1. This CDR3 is CASVADRGLYGYTF. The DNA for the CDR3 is TGTGCCAGCGTCGCGGACAGGGGGCTATATGGCTACACCTTC.